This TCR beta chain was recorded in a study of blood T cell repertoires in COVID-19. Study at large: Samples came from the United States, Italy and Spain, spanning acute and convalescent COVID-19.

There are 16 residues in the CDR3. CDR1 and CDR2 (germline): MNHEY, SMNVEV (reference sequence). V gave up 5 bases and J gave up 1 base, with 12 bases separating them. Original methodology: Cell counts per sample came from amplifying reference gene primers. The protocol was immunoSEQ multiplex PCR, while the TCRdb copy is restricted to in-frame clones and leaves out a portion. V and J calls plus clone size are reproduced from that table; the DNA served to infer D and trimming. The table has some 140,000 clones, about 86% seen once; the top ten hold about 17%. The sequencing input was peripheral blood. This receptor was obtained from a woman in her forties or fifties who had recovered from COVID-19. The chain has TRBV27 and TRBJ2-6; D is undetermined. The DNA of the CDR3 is TGTGCCAGCAGTCTCCACATGGTATCTGGGGCCAACGTCCTGACTTTC. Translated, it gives CASSLHMVSGANVLTF.